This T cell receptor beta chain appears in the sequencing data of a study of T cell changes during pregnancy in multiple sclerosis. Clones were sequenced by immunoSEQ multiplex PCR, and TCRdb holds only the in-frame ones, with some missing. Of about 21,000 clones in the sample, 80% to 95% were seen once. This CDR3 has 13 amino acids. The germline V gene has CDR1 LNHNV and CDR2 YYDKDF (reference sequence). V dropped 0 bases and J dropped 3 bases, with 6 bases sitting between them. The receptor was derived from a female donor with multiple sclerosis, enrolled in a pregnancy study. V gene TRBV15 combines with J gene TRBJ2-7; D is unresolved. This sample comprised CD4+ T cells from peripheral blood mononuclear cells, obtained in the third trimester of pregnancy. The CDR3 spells CATSRDFSYEQYF. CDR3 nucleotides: TGTGCCACCAGCAGAGATTTCAGCTACGAGCAGTACTTC.